These 14 T cell receptor beta chains were sequenced from one sample in a study of shared clonotypes between healthy human individuals. The table came from immunoSEQ multiplex PCR; TCRdb's copy has only in-frame clones and leaves some out. The sample shows 600,000 to 750,000 clones, about nine tenths of them seen only once. The material sequenced was memory CD8+ T cells from PBMCs. As for subset: CD45RO+ cells pooled with CCR7-negative TemRA cells. These receptors originate from a man aged 18-30 years in good health. Some clones in this sample may be carry-over from other donors' samples.

V is TRBV10-3 and J is TRBJ2-1; D is undetermined. CDR1 is ENHRY and CDR2 is SYGVKD in the germline V gene. CDR3 length: 18 amino acids. V lost 2 bases to trimming and J lost 0 bases, with 17 bases between them. Here the CDR3 DNA reads TGTGCCATCAGTGAGCCTGACCTACCCTGGAGCTCCTACAATGAGCAGTTCTTC. As protein: CAISEPDLPWSSYNEQFF.

The chain carries TRBV4-2 and TRBJ1-5, with D hard to call. The CDR3 spans 13 residues. Trimming removed 3 bases at V and 5 bases at J, with 8 bases between. The germline gives CDR1 LGHNA, CDR2 YNFKEQ. CDR3 region: CASSHRLDQPQHF. CDR3 DNA sequence: TGTGCCAGCAGCCACAGGTTGGATCAGCCCCAGCATTTT.

The V and J genes are TRBV7-6 and TRBJ2-2, with D perhaps TRBD2 (6 bases). In germline, CDR1 is SGHVS, CDR2 FNYEAQ. V lost 0 bases and J 6 bases, leaving 20 bases between the germline ends. The CDR3 runs to 18 residues. The CDR3 DNA follows: TGTGCCAGCAGCTTAGCTGGTCAGGGCTGGGAGGACGCCGGGGAGCTGTTTTTT. Amino acid sequence: CASSLAGQGWEDAGELFF. The full variable domain, with the rest looked up from reference TRBV7-6 and TRBJ2-2, is GAGVSQSPRYKVTKRGQDVALRCDPISGHVSLYWYRQALGQGPEFLTYFNYEAQQDKSGLPNDRFSAERPEGSISTLTIQRTEQRDSAMYRCASSLAGQGWEDAGELFFGEGSRLTVL.

This sequence joins TRBV7-7 and TRBJ2-1; 11 bases fit TRBD2. The CDR3 spans 15 residues. Germline V gene data show CDR1 as SSHAT and CDR2 as FNYEAQ (reference sequence). J lost 4 bases, V lost 5 bases, and 4 bases had no gene match. CDR3 in DNA: TGTGCCAGCAGCCCCACTAGCGGGAGATACAATGAGCAGTTCTTC. Residues: CASSPTSGRYNEQFF.

This sequence joins TRBV28 and TRBJ2-4; D is perhaps TRBD1 (6 bases). The germline CDR1 and CDR2 sequences are MDHEN and SYDVKM. The ends were cut back, 4 bases at V and 2 bases at J, with 15 bases in the middle. This CDR3 region has 16 residues. Written as DNA, the CDR3 is TGTGCCAGCAGTTCTTTCAGGGGCTTACCCAAAAACATTCAGTACTTC. Its protein product is CASSSFRGLPKNIQYF.

This clone was observed a few times. J is TRBJ2-7 and V is TRBV19; a possible D gene is TRBD2 (5 bases). The CDR3 is made up of 12 amino acids. Germline lookup yields CDR1 LNHDA and CDR2 SQIVND (reference sequence). V shed 5 bases and J shed 11 bases, with 16 bases lying between them. DNA of the CDR3: TGTGCCAGTAGTCCTCGCCGGGGTCGTAAGTACTTC. Translating it yields CASSPRRGRKYF.

The chain employs TRBV7-9 and TRBJ2-1, with 8 bases matching TRBD2. CDR3 length: 14 residues. V lost 8 bases and J lost 4; bases outside the gene matches: 7. Germline-derived CDR1 and CDR2 are SEHNR and FQNEAQ (reference sequence). CDR3 amino acids: CASLTGGGYNEQFF. The CDR3 nucleotides are TGTGCCAGCCTTACGGGAGGGGGATACAATGAGCAGTTCTTC.

This rearrangement joins TRBV27 to TRBJ2-5; 7 bases are shared with TRBD2. The CDR3 has 14 residues. Looked up from germline, CDR1 is MNHEY and CDR2 is SMNVEV (reference sequence). Trimming at V came to 5 bases and at J to 7 bases, leaving 10 bases not matched to a gene. CDR3 in DNA: TGTGCCAGCAGTCCCCGGGCGGAGCGGGGGACCCAGTACTTC. Translation: CASSPRAERGTQYF.

The V and J genes are TRBV28 and TRBJ2-7; D is perhaps TRBD1 (6 bases). The CDR3 spans 11 residues. The germline CDR1 and CDR2 sequences are MDHEN and SYDVKM. Trimming took 6 bases from V and 3 from J, leaving 6 bases between them. The CDR3 coding sequence is TGTGCCAGCAGGGGACACTACGAGCAGTACTTC. It specifies CASRGHYEQYF. The whole variable domain, remainder taken from reference TRBV28 and TRBJ2-7, is DVKVTQSSRYLVKRTGEKVFLECVQDMDHENMFWYRQDPGLGLRLIYFSYDVKMKEKGDIPEGYSVSREKKERFSLILESASTNQTSMYLCASRGHYEQYFGPGTRLTVT.

This rearrangement joins TRBV29-1 to TRBJ1-1, with 8 bases aligning to TRBD1. Germline V lookup: CDR1 SQVTM, CDR2 ANQGSEA. The CDR3 runs to 18 residues. Trimming cost V 4 bases and J 3 bases; bases outside gene matches: 19. This CDR3 reads CSVGLLGQGAGMDTEAFF. CDR3 coding DNA: TGCAGCGTTGGTCTTCTTGGGCAGGGGGCAGGTATGGACACTGAAGCTTTCTTT.

The chain employs TRBV10-3 and TRBJ2-5; TRBD1 aligns across 8 bases. The closer fit of TRBJ2-7 to the DNA end suggests the J call may be wrong. CDR1 is ENHRY, CDR2 SYGVKD, per germline. The CDR3 contains 14 residues. The DNA of the CDR3 is TGTGCCATCAGTGAGTCAGGACAGGGACACGAGCAGTACTTC. It encodes CAISESGQGHEQYF.

The chain recombines TRBV7-9 with TRBJ1-4; D gene uncertain. With 1 base removed from V and 8 bases from J, the gap between germline ends came to 11 bases. Germline V CDR1 and CDR2: SEHNR, FQNEAQ (reference sequence). This CDR3 region has 14 residues. CDR3 sequence (DNA): TGTGCCAGCAGCTTAGGAGGGAATAACGAAAAACTGTTTTTT. Translating it yields CASSLGGNNEKLFF.

V gene TRBV28 combines with J gene TRBJ1-2; the D gene is possibly TRBD1 (6 bases). The germline gives CDR1 MDHEN, CDR2 SYDVKM. V lost 5 bases and J lost 4, with 20 bases in between. This CDR3 region has 16 residues. CDR3 nucleotide sequence: TGTGCCAGCAGTCTGTCTGCGGGACACCGGGCCTATGGCTACACCTTC. Protein sequence: CASSLSAGHRAYGYTF.

V is TRBV7-6 and J is TRBJ1-6, with D perhaps matching TRBD1 (5 bases). Trimming left V 4 bases short and J 7 bases short, with 11 bases between. Germline loops: CDR1 SGHVS, CDR2 FNYEAQ. This CDR3 spans 14 amino acids. This chain's CDR3 is CASSSGTVNSPLHF. CDR3 bases: TGTGCCAGCAGCTCCGGGACGGTGAATTCACCCCTCCACTTT.